The 4 T cell receptor beta chains presented below share a single source sample, sequenced in a study of CD8 T cells in ankylosing spondylitis. TCRdb used MiXCR to reprocess the 5' RACE reads, holding one entry per CDR3 protein. This table holds under 450,000 distinct CDR3 sequences, 20% to 25% found once. Sequencing was performed on blood, either unsorted or a sorted T cell fraction (not recorded which). Every receptor here comes from a male donor with ankylosing spondylitis or in good health (not recorded which).

This clonotype was recorded a few times. The chain employs TRBV7-9 and TRBJ2-5; 7 nucleotides line up with TRBD2. The V and J ends lost 1 base and 1 base, in that order; junction bases with no gene match: 3. The CDR3 consists of 15 residues. Germline V gives CDR1 SEHNR, CDR2 FQNEAQ (reference sequence). The CDR3 spells CASSLEPGGQETQYF. In nucleotides, the CDR3 is TGTGCCAGCAGCTTAGAACCGGGGGGCCAAGAGACCCAGTACTTC.

Only a few counts were recorded for this clonotype. The chain joins TRBV7-6 to TRBJ1-2; no definite D call. CDR3 length: 13 residues. Per the germline V gene, CDR1 is SGHVS and CDR2 is FNYEAQ. Trimming pared 5 bases from V and 4 bases from J, leaving 11 bases between. The CDR3 DNA reads TGTGCCAGCAGCAAGGAAATAGGCTATGGCTACACCTTC. It specifies CASSKEIGYGYTF.

This clonotype showed up just a few times. This chain uses TRBV12-3 or TRBV12-4 with TRBJ2-7, with 7 nucleotides matching TRBD2. The CDR3 length is 14 residues. The V gene end was trimmed by 5 bases and the J gene end by 5 bases; junction bases not matched to a gene: 9. The CDR3 DNA reads TGTGCCAGCAGTCCCGTCGGGGGGAACCACGAGCAGTACTTC. Translation: CASSPVGGNHEQYF.

This clonotype was counted only a few times. The chain is built from TRBV7-8 and TRBJ1-4; the D is unclear. The V gene lost 5 bases and the J gene lost 3 bases, with 7 bases spanning the gap. Per germline, CDR1 SGHVS and CDR2 FQNEAQ. This CDR3 region has 13 residues. The CDR3 loop reads CASSQPSNEKLFF. CDR3 DNA: TGTGCCAGCAGCCAACCCTCTAATGAAAAACTGTTTTTT.